These 25 T cell receptor beta chains were all obtained from the same sample, sequenced in a study of graft-versus-host responses after intestinal transplantation. For these TCRs, the target antigens are not known. The assay was immunoSEQ multiplex PCR, and TCRdb's table has in-frame clones only and misses some. This repertoire shows under 85,000 clones, less than 95% found once; its top ten account for about 1.3%. The sequencing used unstimulated CD8+ T cells sorted from spleen or lymph node cells, collected before intestinal transplant. Receptor source: a human donor who received an intestinal transplant.

The chain combines TRBV5-5 with TRBJ1-1, with a weak D call TRBD1 (6 bases). The CDR3 is 13 residues long. The germline V gene has CDR1 SGHKS and CDR2 YYEKEE (reference sequence). V was clipped by 3 bases and J by 1 base, with 7 bases between them. The CDR3 protein is CASSWGQNTEAFF. CDR3 DNA: TGTGCCAGCAGCTGGGGACAGAACACTGAAGCTTTCTTT.

V is TRBV5-1 and J is TRBJ2-3; D remains ambiguous. V was shortened by 4 bases and J by 0 bases, with 9 bases between the two germline ends. The CDR3 consists of 14 residues. From germline, CDR1 is SGHRS and CDR2 YFSETQ. DNA of the CDR3: TGCGCCAGCAGCACTCGACAAAGCACAGATACGCAGTATTTT. As protein: CASSTRQSTDTQYF.

The gene calls are TRBV7-6 and TRBJ1-3; D unclear. From germline, CDR1 is SGHVS and CDR2 FNYEAQ. The CDR3 has 14 residues. The ends were cut back, 5 bases at V and 4 bases at J, with 12 bases in the middle. The CDR3 nucleotides are TGTGCCAGCAGCCACCGGAGGAGGGGAAACACCATATATTTT. Protein product: CASSHRRRGNTIYF.

The rearrangement uses TRBV9 and TRBJ1-6; 7 bases fit TRBD1. J gave up 4 bases and V 0 bases, and 7 bases lay outside the gene matches. The CDR3 is made up of 17 amino acids. Germline V gene data show CDR1 as SGDLS and CDR2 as YYNGEE. The CDR3 DNA reads as TGTGCCAGCAGCGTAGCCCCCAGGGGGGCTTATAATTCACCCCTCCACTTT. Its translation is CASSVAPRGAYNSPLHF.

This clone was counted a single time. J is TRBJ2-7 and V is TRBV11-2, with D maybe TRBD2 (6 bases). Germline CDR1 is SGHAT and CDR2 is FQNNGV. This CDR3 has 14 amino acids. Trimming left V 1 base short and J 2 bases short, with 9 bases between. In DNA, the CDR3 is TGTGCCAGCAGCTTAGTCGGGGGAACCTACGAGCAGTACTTC. Its translation is CASSLVGGTYEQYF. The full variable domain, in which reference TRBV11-2 and TRBJ2-7 provide the parts outside the CDR3, is EAGVAQSPRYKIIEKRQSVAFWCNPISGHATLYWYQQILGQGPKLLIQFQNNGVVDDSQLPKDRFSAERLKGVDSTLKIQPAKLEDSAVYLCASSLVGGTYEQYFGPGTRLTVT.

The chain links TRBV7-9 to TRBJ1-2, with a possible D match to TRBD1 (6 bases). Germline CDR1 and CDR2: SEHNR and FQNEAQ (reference sequence). CDR3 size: 16 residues. The V and J ends lost 5 bases and 0 bases respectively, with 16 bases between them. CDR3 in amino acids: CASSPATGGANYGYTF. In nucleotides, the CDR3 is TGTGCCAGCAGCCCTGCGACAGGAGGAGCTAACTATGGCTACACCTTC.

The chain employs TRBV10-1 and TRBJ2-7; no firm D call. The CDR3 covers 12 residues. V shed 4 bases and J shed 0 bases, with 4 bases lying between them. Germline assignment: CDR1 WNHNN and CDR2 SYGVQD (reference sequence). Here the CDR3 reads CASSVSSYEQYF. CDR3 nucleotides: TGCGCCAGCAGTGTGAGCTCCTACGAGCAGTACTTC.

Notes on this clone: One junction end does not reproduce the germline sequence, and a read error may be involved. The chain joins TRBV7-7 to TRBJ2-7; weak D call: TRBD1 (5 bases). CDR1 and CDR2 (germline): SSHAT, FNYEAQ (reference sequence). There are 15 residues in the CDR3. CDR3 amino acids: CASSFSAGPTYEQYF. The CDR3 DNA sequence: TGTGCTAGCAGCTTTTCTGCAGGGCCGACCTACGAGCAGTACTTC. Based on the CDR3 plus reference TRBV7-7 and TRBJ2-7, the full variable domain is GAGVSQSPRYKVTKRGQDVTLRCDPISSHATLYWYQQALGQGPEFLTYFNYEAQPDKSGLPSDRFSAERPEGSISTLTIQRTEQRDSAMYRCASSFSAGPTYEQYFGPGTRLTVT.

The rearrangement joins TRBV7-7 to TRBJ1-5; TRBD1 agrees at 7 bases. The CDR3 spans 14 residues. CDR1 SSHAT and CDR2 FNYEAQ come from the germline V gene (reference sequence). DNA of the CDR3: TGTGCTACAGGGACAGCCCATAGCAATCAGCCCCAGCATTTT. Protein: CATGTAHSNQPQHF.

V and J are TRBV6-5 and TRBJ2-5; TRBD1 might be the D (5 bases). In germline, CDR1 is MNHEY, CDR2 SVGAGI. The CDR3 loop spans 14 amino acids. Deletions cut 6 bases from V and 2 bases from J, with 13 bases between. In DNA, the CDR3 is TGTGCCAGCAGCCTTTTGACAGAGCAAGAGACCCAGTACTTC. Amino acid sequence: CASSLLTEQETQYF.

The genes are TRBV9 and TRBJ2-3; TRBD2 aligns across 9 bases. From germline, CDR1 is SGDLS and CDR2 YYNGEE. This CDR3 region has 14 residues. With V trimmed by 8 bases and J by 2 bases, 6 bases remained unmatched. The CDR3 region is CASQTSGPTDTQYF. The CDR3 nucleotides are TGTGCCAGTCAGACTAGCGGCCCCACAGATACGCAGTATTTT.

V is TRBV7-8 and J is TRBJ1-2; a possible D gene is TRBD1 (5 bases). The CDR3 has 14 amino acids. Deletions cut 5 bases from V and 8 bases from J, with 18 bases between. Germline lookup yields CDR1 SGHVS and CDR2 FQNEAQ. The CDR3 spells CASSPESLHRGYTF. CDR3 DNA: TGTGCCAGCAGCCCGGAGAGTCTTCACAGGGGCTACACCTTC.

J is TRBJ1-2 and V is TRBV9; unclear D gene. V dropped 4 bases and J dropped 3 bases, with 22 bases sitting between them. This CDR3 spans 17 amino acids. CDR1 is SGDLS, CDR2 YYNGEE, per germline. CDR3 amino acids: CASSSEVQVSSHYGYTF. As DNA, the CDR3 is TGTGCCAGCAGCTCCGAGGTTCAAGTAAGTTCCCACTATGGCTACACCTTC.

This clone was seen more than once but under ten times. The chain is built from TRBV5-1 and TRBJ2-1, with 8 bases lining up with TRBD1. Germline CDR1 is SGHRS and CDR2 is YFSETQ. CDR3 length equals 12 residues. V was clipped by 10 bases and J by 8 bases; unmatched bases: 8. CDR3 in DNA: TGCGCCTCGCGGCAGGGGGCATATGAGCAGTTCTTC. Its translation: CASRQGAYEQFF. The full variable domain, its missing parts supplied by reference TRBV5-1 and TRBJ2-1, is KAGVTQTPRYLIKTRGQQVTLSCSPISGHRSVSWYQQTPGQGLQFLFEYFSETQRNKGNFPGRFSGRQFSNSRSEMNVSTLELGDSALYLCASRQGAYEQFFGPGTRLTVL.

The chain links TRBV19 to TRBJ2-7; possibly TRBD2 for D (6 bases). CDR3 length: 13 amino acids. The V end lost 3 bases, the J end lost 7 bases, and 13 bases lay between the germline ends. Germline V lookup: CDR1 LNHDA, CDR2 SQIVND (reference sequence). CDR3 nucleotides: TGTGCCAGTAGTATGGTTCCGGGGGTAGAGCAGTACTTC. It is translated as CASSMVPGVEQYF.

In DNA, the CDR3 is TGTGCCAGCAGTTACACCGGGGGGGGTGAGCAGTTCTTC. Translated: CASSYTGGGEQFF. The rearrangement uses TRBV6-5 and TRBJ2-1; TRBD2 matches 8 bases. CDR3 length equals 13 residues. CDR1 and CDR2 from the germline V gene are MNHEY and SVGAGI. The V and J ends lost 2 bases and 9 bases, in that order; junction bases with no gene match: 3.

In this sample, this clone turned up once. The chain is built from TRBV5-5 and TRBJ1-1; TRBD1 might be the D (5 bases). The germline V gene has CDR1 SGHKS and CDR2 YYEKEE (reference sequence). Trimming cost V 0 bases and J 6 bases, with 15 bases left between them. The CDR3 is 15 residues long. The CDR3 DNA reads as TGTGCCAGCAGCTTGGGGGCGGGGGGTGCCCCTGAAGCTTTCTTT. Its translation: CASSLGAGGAPEAFF.

This clone has only one observation. In the same sample, other DNA sequences code for this CDR3. The J gene is TRBJ1-1, the V gene TRBV10-1; D not resolved. The V end lost 4 bases, the J end lost 4 bases, and 13 bases lay between the germline ends. This CDR3 has 14 residues. Germline-derived CDR1 and CDR2 are WNHNN and SYGVQD (reference sequence). As DNA, the CDR3 is TGCGCCAGCAGTGGGTCACGGGGTGGCACTGAAGCTTTCTTT. This gives the protein CASSGSRGGTEAFF.

The chain has TRBV2 and TRBJ1-6; D possibly corresponds to TRBD1 (5 bases). The length of the CDR3 is 17 residues. Trimming removed 4 bases at V and 0 bases at J, with 13 bases between. CDR1 SNHLY and CDR2 FYNNEI come from the germline V gene. The CDR3, as DNA: TGTGCCAGCAGTGCCCCTTGGGGCAGCTCCTATAATTCACCCCTCCACTTT. As protein: CASSAPWGSSYNSPLHF.

The genes are TRBV6-5 and TRBJ2-3; D might be TRBD2 (6 bases). CDR3 length: 14 amino acids. The V gene lost 5 bases and the J gene lost 4 bases, with 13 bases spanning the gap. CDR1 is MNHEY and CDR2 is SVGAGI in the germline V gene. The chain's CDR3 is CASSPTSLADTQYF. The CDR3 DNA follows: TGTGCCAGCAGTCCGACTAGTTTGGCAGATACGCAGTATTTT.

This chain uses TRBV13 with TRBJ2-1; 8 nucleotides agree with TRBD2. The CDR3 contains 15 residues. The V gene's germline CDR1 is PRHDT and CDR2 FYEKMQ (reference sequence). V dropped 5 bases and J dropped 0; count of bases not matched to a gene: 3. The CDR3 region is CASSPGGDSYNEQFF. CDR3 coding DNA: TGTGCCAGCAGCCCCGGGGGGGACTCCTACAATGAGCAGTTCTTC.

The rearrangement links TRBV5-1 to TRBJ1-2; TRBD1 agrees at 7 bases. The CDR3 consists of 16 residues. CDR1 SGHRS and CDR2 YFSETQ come from the germline V gene. V shed 4 bases, J shed 0 bases, and the junction held 9 bases outside the gene matches. Here the CDR3 reads CASSPGQVRANYGYTF. The DNA for the CDR3 is TGCGCCAGCAGCCCTGGACAGGTTAGAGCTAACTATGGCTACACCTTC.

The chain couples TRBV19 to TRBJ1-1, with D tentatively TRBD1 (5 bases). Looked up from germline, CDR1 is LNHDA and CDR2 is SQIVND (reference sequence). The V end lost 6 bases, the J end lost 8 bases, and 22 bases lay between the germline ends. This CDR3 region has 15 residues. The CDR3 DNA sequence: TGTGCCAGTAGGTACCTCGCAGGGCCACTCGGGGAAGCTTTCTTT. This encodes CASRYLAGPLGEAFF.

The genes are TRBV7-9 and TRBJ2-3; perhaps TRBD2 as D (6 bases). In germline, CDR1 is SEHNR, CDR2 FQNEAQ (reference sequence). The CDR3 totals 12 residues. The germline V and J ends were trimmed by 5 bases and 12 bases, with 15 bases remaining between them. The CDR3 DNA sequence: TGTGCCAGCAGCACGGTGGAGGGGCCTCAGTATTTT. Translation: CASSTVEGPQYF.

This chain links TRBV9 with TRBJ1-2; no clear D. Germline CDR1 and CDR2: SGDLS and YYNGEE. The CDR3 loop spans 13 amino acids. Deletions cut 4 bases from V and 8 bases from J, with 15 bases between. The CDR3 loop is CASSSVVSEGYTF. The CDR3 nucleotides read TGTGCCAGCAGCTCAGTTGTATCGGAGGGCTACACCTTC.